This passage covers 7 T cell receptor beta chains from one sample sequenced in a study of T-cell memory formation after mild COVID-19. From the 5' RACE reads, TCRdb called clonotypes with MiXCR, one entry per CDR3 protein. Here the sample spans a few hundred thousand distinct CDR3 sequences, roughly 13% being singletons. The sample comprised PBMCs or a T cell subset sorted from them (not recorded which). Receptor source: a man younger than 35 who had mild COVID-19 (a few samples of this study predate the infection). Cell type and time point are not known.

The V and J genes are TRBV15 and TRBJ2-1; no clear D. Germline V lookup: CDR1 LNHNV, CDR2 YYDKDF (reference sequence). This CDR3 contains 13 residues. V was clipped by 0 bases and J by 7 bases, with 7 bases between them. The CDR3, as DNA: TGTGCCACCAGCAGAGATTATCGGAATGAGCAGTTCTTC. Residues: CATSRDYRNEQFF.

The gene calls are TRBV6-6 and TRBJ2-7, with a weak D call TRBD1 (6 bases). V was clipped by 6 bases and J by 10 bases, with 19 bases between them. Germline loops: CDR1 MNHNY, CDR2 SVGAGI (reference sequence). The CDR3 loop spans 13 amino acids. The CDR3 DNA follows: TGTGCCAGCAGCCGGGCAGGGGCCTCTCGACAGTACTTC. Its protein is CASSRAGASRQYF.

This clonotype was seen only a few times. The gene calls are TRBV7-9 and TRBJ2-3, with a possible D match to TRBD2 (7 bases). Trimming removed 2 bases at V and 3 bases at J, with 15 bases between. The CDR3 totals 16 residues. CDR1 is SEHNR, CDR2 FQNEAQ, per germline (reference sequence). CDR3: CASSLSRGGLTDTQYF. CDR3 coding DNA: TGTGCCAGCAGCTTATCGAGGGGGGGGTTGACAGATACGCAGTATTTT.

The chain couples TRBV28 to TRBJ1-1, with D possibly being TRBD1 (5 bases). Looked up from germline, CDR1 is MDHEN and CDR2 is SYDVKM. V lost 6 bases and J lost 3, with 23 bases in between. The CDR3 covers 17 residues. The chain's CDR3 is CASSRKTYRKEDTEAFF. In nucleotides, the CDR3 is TGTGCCAGCAGCCGAAAGACCTACAGGAAAGAAGACACTGAAGCTTTCTTT.

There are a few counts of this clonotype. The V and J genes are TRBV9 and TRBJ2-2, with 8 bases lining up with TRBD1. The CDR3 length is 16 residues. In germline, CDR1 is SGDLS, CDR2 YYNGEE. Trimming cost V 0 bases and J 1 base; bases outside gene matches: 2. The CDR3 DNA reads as TGTGCCAGCAGCGTAGGACAGGGGCTGAACACCGGGGAGCTGTTTTTT. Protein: CASSVGQGLNTGELFF.

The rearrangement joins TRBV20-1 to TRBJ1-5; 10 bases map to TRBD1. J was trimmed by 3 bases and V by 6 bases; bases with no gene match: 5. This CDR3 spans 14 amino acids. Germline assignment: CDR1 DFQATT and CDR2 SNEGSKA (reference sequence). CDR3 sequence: CSAKDRGDNQPQHF. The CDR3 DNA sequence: TGCAGTGCAAAGGACAGGGGGGACAATCAGCCCCAGCATTTT.

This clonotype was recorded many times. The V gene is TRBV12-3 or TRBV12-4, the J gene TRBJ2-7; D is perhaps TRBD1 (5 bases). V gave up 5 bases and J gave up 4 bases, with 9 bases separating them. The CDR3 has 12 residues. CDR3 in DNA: TGTGCCAGCAGTGACCAGGGATACGAGCAGTACTTC. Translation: CASSDQGYEQYF.